This TCR beta chain was sequenced for a study of T cells expressing NK-cell markers. On the study more broadly: Of eight sequenced donors, seven were HCMV-seropositive and one HCMV-seronegative.

The CDR3 spans 16 residues. The V gene's germline CDR1 is KGHSH and CDR2 LQKENI. Worth noting for this clonotype: Its target is not known.

After re-calling the 5' RACE reads, TCRdb lists one entry per CDR3 protein, DNA absent. Its clone listing holds 500,000 to 700,000 distinct CDR3 sequences. Whole-study findings and limits: Of CD8+ T cells, about 1.0-8% belonged to dominant NKG2C+ clonotypes in roughly 6 donors.

The sample was blood T cells: a sorted CD56 or NKG2C T cell subset, CD4+ or CD8+ T cells, or bulk PBMC T cells (not recorded which). The sequence was obtained from a young man in good health. This chain uses TRBV18 with TRBJ2-3; the D call from TCRdb, TRBD2, cannot be confirmed without DNA. The CDR3 protein is CASSPPTSGGTDTQYF.